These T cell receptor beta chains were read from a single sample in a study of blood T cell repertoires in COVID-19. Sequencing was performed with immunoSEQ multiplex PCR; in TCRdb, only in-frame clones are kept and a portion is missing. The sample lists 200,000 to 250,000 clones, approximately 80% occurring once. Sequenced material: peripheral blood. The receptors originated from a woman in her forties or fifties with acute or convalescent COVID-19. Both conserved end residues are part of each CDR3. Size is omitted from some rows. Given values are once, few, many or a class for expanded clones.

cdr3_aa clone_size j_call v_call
CASSLRGGHHEAFF NA TRBJ1-1 TRBV28
CASRGEDVYGYTF once TRBJ1-2 TRBV12-3/TRBV12-4
CASSDRGRRETQYF NA TRBJ2-5 TRBV11-2
CASSVQGRNTEAFF NA TRBJ1-1 TRBV25-1
CASSLSPGIYGYTF once TRBJ1-2 TRBV27
CSVHHSMNTEAFF few TRBJ1-1 TRBV29-1
CASNPIGGSDQPQHF NA TRBJ1-5 TRBV7-9
CSVVKGQGGYEQYF NA TRBJ2-7 TRBV29-1
CASSPLRDQGGNEQFF few TRBJ2-1 TRBV27
CATSGQANTEAFF NA TRBJ1-1 TRBV2
CASSLESLAGGVNEQFF NA TRBJ2-1 TRBV5-6
CSVEVGPNYGYTF few TRBJ1-2 TRBV29-1
CASSPPGRSQHF NA TRBJ1-5 TRBV19
CSASRQARNQPQHF NA TRBJ1-5 TRBV20-1
CASSLAGTGELFF NA TRBJ2-2 TRBV25-1
CASSDTLTSSPLHF NA TRBJ1-6 TRBV6-1
CASSLDQGGKLFF NA TRBJ1-4 TRBV4-2
CSSGGSNEQFF NA TRBJ2-1 TRBV29-1
CASSLGADTDTQYF NA TRBJ2-3 TRBV28
CASRAESGVNSPLHF NA TRBJ1-6 TRBV2
CASSPWTGPGIQPQHF NA TRBJ1-5 TRBV9
CASSDRDKNTGELFF NA TRBJ2-2 TRBV2
CASSAWGTANGYTF NA TRBJ1-2 TRBV6-5
CASSYSNGQGRAFF NA TRBJ1-1 TRBV6-5
CASSPPRGAGYGYTF once TRBJ1-2 TRBV5-4
CASSQNSQGFNEKLFF NA TRBJ1-4 TRBV5-1
CASSPSEITEAFF few TRBJ1-1 TRBV5-8
CASSLPSGTGAQYF once TRBJ2-5 TRBV3-1/TRBV3-2
CASSLSESGTNAFF NA TRBJ2-1 TRBV27
CASIRQGLAEYYGYTF NA TRBJ1-2 TRBV28
CASSPTANYGYTF few TRBJ1-2 TRBV18
CASSPQTSVTDTQYF NA TRBJ2-3 TRBV7-7
CASSQLAGTGTDTQYF NA TRBJ2-3 TRBV4-1
CSVERSSGRTGEQFF NA TRBJ2-1 TRBV29-1
CASSIETMGTGGDQPQHF NA TRBJ1-5 TRBV19
CASSGDRGGNEKLFF NA TRBJ1-4 TRBV4-1
CASSSEVPRYGYTF NA TRBJ1-2 TRBV5-1
CASSQDGPISGRVRAGELFF NA TRBJ2-2 TRBV3-1/TRBV3-2
CAWTHSEELFF NA TRBJ2-2 TRBV30
CATAGDSNQPQHF few TRBJ1-5 TRBV24-1
CASSRGQLNQPQHF NA TRBJ1-5 TRBV3-1/TRBV3-2
CASSGGGARSNQPQHF NA TRBJ1-5 TRBV14
CASSGGLAEQYF NA TRBJ2-7 TRBV5-1
CASTSGTEYGYTF NA TRBJ1-2 TRBV5-4
CASSWERRNEQFF NA TRBJ2-1 TRBV11-2
CASSSRTGDEKLFF NA TRBJ1-4 TRBV7-2
CSASLDSSSYNEQFF NA TRBJ2-1 TRBV20-1
CAWRDPGVRTLSGYTF NA TRBJ1-2 TRBV30
CASIGRSTNYEQYF NA TRBJ2-7 TRBV6-5
CASSLGTGYNEQFF once TRBJ2-1 TRBV5-1
CASSVVGLAGATGELFF NA TRBJ2-2 TRBV9
CATSDSRSGQETQYF NA TRBJ2-5 TRBV24-1
CAIGEGTTAEAFF NA TRBJ1-1 TRBV10-3
CASRGDTVNTEAFF NA TRBJ1-1 TRBV5-1
CASSPSGTDTGELFF NA TRBJ2-2 TRBV3-1/TRBV3-2
CASSFQGRYEQYF NA TRBJ2-7 TRBV5-4
CASSVSVLQPQHF NA TRBJ1-5 TRBV2